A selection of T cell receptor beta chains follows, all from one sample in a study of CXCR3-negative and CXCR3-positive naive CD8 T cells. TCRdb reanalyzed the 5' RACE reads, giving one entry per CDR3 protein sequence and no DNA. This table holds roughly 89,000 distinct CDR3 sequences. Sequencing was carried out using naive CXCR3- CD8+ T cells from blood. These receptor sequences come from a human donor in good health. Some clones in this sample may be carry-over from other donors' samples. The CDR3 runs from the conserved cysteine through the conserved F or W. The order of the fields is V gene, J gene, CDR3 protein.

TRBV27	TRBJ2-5	CASSPGRETQYF
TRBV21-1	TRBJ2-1	CASSVPGLAGVATYNEQFF
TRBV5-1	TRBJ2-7	CASSFEGRPSYDQYF
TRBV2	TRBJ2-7	CARQTPGQGADEQYF
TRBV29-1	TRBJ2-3	CSVEGGAGDTQYF
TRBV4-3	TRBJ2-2	CASSHPTRGPGELFF
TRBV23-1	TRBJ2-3	CASSQSAGESTDTQYF
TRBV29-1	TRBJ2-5	CSVEAPIRDRAQETQYF
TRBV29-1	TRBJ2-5	CSVLGGEETQYF
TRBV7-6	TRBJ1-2	CASSSEGQGAYGYTF
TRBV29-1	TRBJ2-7	CSVEDGMQGPPYEQYF
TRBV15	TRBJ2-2	CATSRNRNTGELFF
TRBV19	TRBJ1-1	CATNGNTEAFF